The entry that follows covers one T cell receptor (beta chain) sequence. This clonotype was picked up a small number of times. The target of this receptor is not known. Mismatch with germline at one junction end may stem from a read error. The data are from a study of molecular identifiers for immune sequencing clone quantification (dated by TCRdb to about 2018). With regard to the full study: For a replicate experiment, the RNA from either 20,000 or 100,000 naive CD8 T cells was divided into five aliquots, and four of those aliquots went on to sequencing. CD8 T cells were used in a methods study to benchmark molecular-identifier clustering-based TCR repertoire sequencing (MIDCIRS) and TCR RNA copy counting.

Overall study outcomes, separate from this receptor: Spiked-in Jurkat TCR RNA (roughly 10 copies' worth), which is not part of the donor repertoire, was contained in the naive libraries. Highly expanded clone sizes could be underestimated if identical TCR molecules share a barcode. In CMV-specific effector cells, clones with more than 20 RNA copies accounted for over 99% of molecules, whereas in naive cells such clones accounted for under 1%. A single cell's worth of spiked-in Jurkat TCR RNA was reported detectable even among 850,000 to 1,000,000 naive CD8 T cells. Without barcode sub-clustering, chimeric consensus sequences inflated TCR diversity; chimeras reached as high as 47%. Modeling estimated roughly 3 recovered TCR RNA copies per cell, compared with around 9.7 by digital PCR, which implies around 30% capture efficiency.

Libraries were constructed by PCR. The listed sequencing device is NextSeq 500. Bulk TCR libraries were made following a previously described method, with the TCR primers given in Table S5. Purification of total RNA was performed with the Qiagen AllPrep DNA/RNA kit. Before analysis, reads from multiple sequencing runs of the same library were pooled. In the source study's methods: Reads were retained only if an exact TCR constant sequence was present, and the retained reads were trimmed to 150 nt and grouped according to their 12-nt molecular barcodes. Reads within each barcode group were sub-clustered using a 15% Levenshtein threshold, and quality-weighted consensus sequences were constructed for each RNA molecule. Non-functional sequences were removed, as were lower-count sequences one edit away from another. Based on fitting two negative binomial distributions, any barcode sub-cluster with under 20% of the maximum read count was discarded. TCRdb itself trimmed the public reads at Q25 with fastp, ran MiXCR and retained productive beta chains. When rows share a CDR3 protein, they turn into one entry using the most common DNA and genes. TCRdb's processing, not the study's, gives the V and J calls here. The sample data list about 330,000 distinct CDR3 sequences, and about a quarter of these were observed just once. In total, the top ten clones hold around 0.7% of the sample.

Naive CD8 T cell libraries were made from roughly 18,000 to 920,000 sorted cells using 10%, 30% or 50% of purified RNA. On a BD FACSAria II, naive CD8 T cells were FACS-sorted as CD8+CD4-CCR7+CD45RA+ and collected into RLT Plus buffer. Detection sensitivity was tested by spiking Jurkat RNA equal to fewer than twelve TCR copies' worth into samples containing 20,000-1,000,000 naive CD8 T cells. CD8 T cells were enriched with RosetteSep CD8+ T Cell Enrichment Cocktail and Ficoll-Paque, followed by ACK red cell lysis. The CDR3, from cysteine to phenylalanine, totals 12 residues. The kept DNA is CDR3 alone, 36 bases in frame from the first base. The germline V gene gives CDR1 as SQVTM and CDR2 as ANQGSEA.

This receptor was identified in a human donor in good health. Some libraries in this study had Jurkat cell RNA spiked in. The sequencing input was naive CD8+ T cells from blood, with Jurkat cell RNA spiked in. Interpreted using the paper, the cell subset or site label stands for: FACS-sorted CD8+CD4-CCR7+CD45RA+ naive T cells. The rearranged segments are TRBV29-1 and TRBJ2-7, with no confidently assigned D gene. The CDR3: CSVKDNTYEQYF. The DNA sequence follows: TGCAGCGTTAAAGACAATACCTACGAGCAGTACTTC.